The following is a T cell receptor beta chain sequence with its context. Its target is not known. The data were taken from a study of T cells in Graves' hyperthyroidism and ophthalmopathy. Study results and limitations: Progression to ophthalmopathy was predicted a median of 6.5 months early.

Amplification yielded TCR beta CDR3 regions, with RNA transcripts as the source. Carried out on the TCR CDR3, a first-round RT-PCR used the HTBI primer set. MiXCR, run by TCRdb on the multiplex PCR reads, gives a single entry per CDR3 protein. The sample contains about half a million distinct CDR3 sequences, about 16% of which appear only once. Diagnoses were established using clinical symptoms, serum thyroxine and TRAb, thyroid ultrasound and orbital computed tomography. The CDR3 is 15 residues long. With 6 bases clipped from V and 1 base from J, the junction kept 7 bases outside the gene matches. Germline V gives CDR1 MNHEY, CDR2 SMNVEV (reference sequence).

The chain recombines TRBV27 with TRBJ2-3; 7 bases map to TRBD2. The source of this sequence is a woman aged 30 to 39 with Graves' ophthalmopathy. The sequenced sample was blood. The CDR3 DNA reads as TGTGCCAGCAGCACCCGACTAGCCGGCACAGATACGCAGTATTTT. This translates into CASSTRLAGTDTQYF.